This TCR beta chain was identified in a study of blood T cell repertoires in COVID-19. Study-wide background: There were acute and convalescent COVID-19 samples, and they came from the United States, Italy and Spain. T cells, B-cell-depleted T cells, or PBMCs supplied cDNA or gDNA.

The CDR3 has 13 amino acids. The trim removed 4 bases at V and 14 bases at J, leaving 9 bases unmatched. Per the original data handling: Amplification from reference gene primers served as the basis for estimated nucleated cell counts. Assay: immunoSEQ multiplex PCR; the TCRdb copy retains only in-frame clones and omits some. The DNA was the basis for D and trimming; V, J and clone size are from that table. The table includes over 95,000 clones, about 88% detected once. The source is a woman in her seventies who had recovered from COVID-19. The sequenced sample consisted of peripheral blood. V usage is TRBV12-3 or TRBV12-4 and J usage is TRBJ2-1, with 9 bases that match TRBD1. DNA for the CDR3: TGTGCCAGCAGTTCCGTGGACGGGACAGGGAAGTTCTTC. Translation: CASSSVDGTGKFF.